The present T cell receptor (beta chain) was sequenced within a study of T cell responses to AZD1222 COVID-19 vaccine (dated by TCRdb to the early 2020s). With respect to the entire study: A total of under 250 trial participants underwent TCR sequencing, of whom roughly 210 had received two doses of AZD1222 and about 25 had received two doses of the MenACWY control vaccine. Enrollment into the trials was organized by age into subgroups of 18-55, 56-69 and 70-plus years, and those subgroups contained approximately 150, 30 and 60 TCR-sequenced participants, respectively.

Summary of the overall study and its limitations: Reportedly, close to half of the unique spike-specific TCRs recognized epitopes lying outside the regions that are mutated in the B.1.351 and B.1.1.7 variants. The 56-69-year group was small, and its depth increase did not reach significance, likely because of low power. Spike-specific TCR breadth and depth rose significantly after two AZD1222 doses compared with day 0 and with MenACWY recipients. Vaccine-associated CD4 TCRs spanned the whole spike protein, with dominant responses in regions 160-218 and 743-854. Most participants were white British and females outnumbered males, and the authors suggested that clonal diversity may have been underestimated. Conclusions about previously exposed vaccinees are limited, since just five or six AZD1222 recipients were seropositive for SARS-CoV-2 at baseline. Because no day 14 peak-response samples were available, repertoires were characterized only after the peak T cell response.

The CDR3 regions of human TCRbeta chains were analyzed by immunosequencing. The original pipeline was this. Repertoire TCRs were matched against a reference library of SARS-CoV-2-specific TCRs generated with the MIRA antigen-specificity platform. Breadth was defined as the fraction of unique TCRs that were SARS-CoV-2-associated, and depth was defined as the fraction of total T cells that were SARS-CoV-2-associated. Using the MIRA data, every spike-specific TCR was mapped to the spike region that the TCR reacted to and assigned to either a CD4 or a CD8 class. Log10-transformed breadth and depth values were compared by one-way ANOVA with Sidak's multiple comparisons tests. As stored in TCRdb, this immuneACCESS dataset retains in-frame rearrangements with V and J assigned. A fraction of the clones does not appear; measured against another copy, unresolved V genes explain less than half of the discrepancy, and the remainder lacks a known reason. V and J calls plus clone size are reproduced from that table; the DNA served to infer D and trimming. This sample comprises roughly 13,000 clones, about 80% of them detected only once. 30% to 45% of the sample lies in the top ten.

About this clone itself: There is no known antigen for this receptor. No qualities accompany the bases; no much larger clone lies one base away.

The sample's time point label, in plain terms: about 28 days (+/-7) after the second vaccine dose. AZD1222 recipients given second doses at about 4 weeks or at about 12 weeks were pooled, since spike-specific TCR depth and breadth were not found to differ between the two schedules. The vaccinee samples were drawn from two UK trials, COV001 and COV002, one of which was a single-blind randomized controlled phase 2/3 trial testing AZD1222 (ChAdOx1 nCoV-19) in healthy adults. Trial participant PBMC samples were collected at day 0 and day 28 after the second dose for TCRbeta chain sequencing. This receptor was taken from an adult who received the AZD1222 COVID-19 vaccine. The input for sequencing was peripheral blood, taken 28 days after the second AZD1222 dose.

In nucleotide form, the sequence is TGCAGTGCTAGCCAAGACTACGAGCAGTACTTC. Protein translation: CSASQDYEQYF. The receptor chain draws on TRBV20-1 and TRBJ2-7; confidence is insufficient to name the D gene. CDR3 length: 11 amino acids, cysteine to phenylalanine. Here the CDR3 DNA is all that survives: 33 bases in frame from base 1. V is reduced by 3 bases and J by 3 bases, leaving a spacing of 6 bases between them. The germline V gene (reference sequence) yields DFQATT for CDR1 and SNEGSKA for CDR2.